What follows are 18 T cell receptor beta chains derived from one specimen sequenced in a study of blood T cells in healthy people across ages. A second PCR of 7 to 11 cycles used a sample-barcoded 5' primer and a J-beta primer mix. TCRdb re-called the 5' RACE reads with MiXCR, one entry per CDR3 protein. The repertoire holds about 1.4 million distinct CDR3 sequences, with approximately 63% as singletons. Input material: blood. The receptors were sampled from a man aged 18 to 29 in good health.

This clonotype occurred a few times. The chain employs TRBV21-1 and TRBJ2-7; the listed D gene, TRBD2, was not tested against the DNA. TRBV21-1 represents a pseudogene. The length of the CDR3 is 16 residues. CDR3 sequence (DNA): TGTGCCAGCAGCAAAAAGAGACCCGGGACGCCATACGAGCAGTACTTC. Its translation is CASSKKRPGTPYEQYF.

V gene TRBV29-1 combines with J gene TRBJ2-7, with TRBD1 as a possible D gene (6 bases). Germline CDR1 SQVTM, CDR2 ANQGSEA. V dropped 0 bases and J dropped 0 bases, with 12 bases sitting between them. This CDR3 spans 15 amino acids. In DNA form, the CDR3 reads TGCAGCGTTGAAGATCTTGCAGGGGACTCCTACGAGCAGTACTTC. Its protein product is CSVEDLAGDSYEQYF.

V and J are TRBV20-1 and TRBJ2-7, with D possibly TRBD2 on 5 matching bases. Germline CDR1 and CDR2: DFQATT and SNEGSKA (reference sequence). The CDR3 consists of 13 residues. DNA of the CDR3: TGCAGCGCAAAGGGCGGGCCCCCCTACGAGCAGTACTTC. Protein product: CSAKGGPPYEQYF.

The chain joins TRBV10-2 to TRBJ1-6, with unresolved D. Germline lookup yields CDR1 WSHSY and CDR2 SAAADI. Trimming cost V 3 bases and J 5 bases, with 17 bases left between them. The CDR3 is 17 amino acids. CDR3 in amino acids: CASSDPTTAADNSPLHF. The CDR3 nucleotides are TGCGCCAGCAGTGACCCAACGACGGCGGCCGATAATTCACCCCTCCACTTT.

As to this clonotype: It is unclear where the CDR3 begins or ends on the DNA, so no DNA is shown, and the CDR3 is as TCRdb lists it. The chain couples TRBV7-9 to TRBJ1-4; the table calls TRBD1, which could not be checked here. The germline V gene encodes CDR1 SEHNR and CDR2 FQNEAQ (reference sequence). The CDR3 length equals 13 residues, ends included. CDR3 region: CASSFGAGEKLFF.

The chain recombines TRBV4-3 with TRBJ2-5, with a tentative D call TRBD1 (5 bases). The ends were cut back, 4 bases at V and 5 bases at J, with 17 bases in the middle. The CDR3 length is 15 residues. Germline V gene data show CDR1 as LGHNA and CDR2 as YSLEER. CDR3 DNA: TGCGCCAGCAGCCCGGTTCCAGGGCCCCAGGAGACCCAGTACTTC. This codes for CASSPVPGPQETQYF.

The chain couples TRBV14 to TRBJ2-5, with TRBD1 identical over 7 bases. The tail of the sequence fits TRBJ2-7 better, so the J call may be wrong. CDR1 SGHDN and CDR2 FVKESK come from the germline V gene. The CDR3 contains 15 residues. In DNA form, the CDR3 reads TGTGCCAGCAGCCACCTCGACAGGGATGCCGACGAGCAGTACTTC. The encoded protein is CASSHLDRDADEQYF.

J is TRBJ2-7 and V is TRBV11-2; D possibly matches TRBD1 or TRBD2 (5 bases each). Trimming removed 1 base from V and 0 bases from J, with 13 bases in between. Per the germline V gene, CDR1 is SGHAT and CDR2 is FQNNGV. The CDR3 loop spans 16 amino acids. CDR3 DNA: TGTGCCAGCAGCTTAGGTGGGACCCCCAGCTCCTACGAGCAGTACTTC. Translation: CASSLGGTPSSYEQYF.

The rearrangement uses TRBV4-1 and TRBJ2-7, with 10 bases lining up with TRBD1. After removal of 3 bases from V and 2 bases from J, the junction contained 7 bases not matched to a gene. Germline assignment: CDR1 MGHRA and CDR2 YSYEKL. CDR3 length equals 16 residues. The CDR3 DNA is TGCGCCAGCAGCCATCTACCGGGACAGGGGACCTACGAGCAGTACTTC. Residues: CASSHLPGQGTYEQYF.

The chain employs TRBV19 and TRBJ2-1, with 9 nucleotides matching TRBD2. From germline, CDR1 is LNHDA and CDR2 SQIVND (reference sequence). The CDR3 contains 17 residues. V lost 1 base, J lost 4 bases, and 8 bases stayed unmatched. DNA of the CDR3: TGTGCCAGTAGTATAGTGTCAGTTAGCGGGGGTTACAATGAGCAGTTCTTC. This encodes CASSIVSVSGGYNEQFF. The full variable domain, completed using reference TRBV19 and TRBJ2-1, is DGGITQSPKYLFRKEGQNVTLSCEQNLNHDAMYWYRQDPGQGLRLIYYSQIVNDFQKGDIAEGYSVSREKKESFPLTVTSAQKNPTAFYLCASSIVSVSGGYNEQFFGPGTRLTVL.

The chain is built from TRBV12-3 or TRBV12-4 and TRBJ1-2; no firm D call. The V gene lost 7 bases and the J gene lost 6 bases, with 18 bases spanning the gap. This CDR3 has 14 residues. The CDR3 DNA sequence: TGTGCCAGCATCCCACTCCCCGGGCTCGATGGCTACACCTTC. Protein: CASIPLPGLDGYTF.

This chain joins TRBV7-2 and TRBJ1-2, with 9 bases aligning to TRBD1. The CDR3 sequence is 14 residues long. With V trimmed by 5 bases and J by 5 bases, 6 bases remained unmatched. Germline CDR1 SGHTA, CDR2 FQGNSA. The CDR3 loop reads CASSPDRGAYGYTF. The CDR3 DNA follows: TGTGCCAGCAGCCCGGACAGGGGAGCATATGGCTACACCTTC.

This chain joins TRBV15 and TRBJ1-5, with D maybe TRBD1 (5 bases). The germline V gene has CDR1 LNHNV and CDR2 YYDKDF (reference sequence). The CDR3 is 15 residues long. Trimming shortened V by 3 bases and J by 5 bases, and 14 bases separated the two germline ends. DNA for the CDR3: TGTGCCACCAGCAGGTCCAGGGAGGTTTATCAGCCCCAGCATTTT. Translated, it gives CATSRSREVYQPQHF.

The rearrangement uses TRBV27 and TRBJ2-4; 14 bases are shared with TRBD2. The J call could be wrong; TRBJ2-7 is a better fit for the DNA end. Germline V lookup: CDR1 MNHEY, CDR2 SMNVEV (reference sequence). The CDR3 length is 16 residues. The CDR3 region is CASSLGTSGGRHEQYF. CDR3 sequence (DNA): TGTGCCAGCAGTTTGGGGACTAGCGGGGGTAGGCACGAGCAGTACTTC.

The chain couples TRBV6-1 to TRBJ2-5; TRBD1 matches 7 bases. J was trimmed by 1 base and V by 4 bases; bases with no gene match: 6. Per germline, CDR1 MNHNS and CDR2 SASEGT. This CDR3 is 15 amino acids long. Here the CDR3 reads CASSVQGTFQETQYF. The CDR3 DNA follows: TGTGCCAGCAGTGTACAGGGGACCTTCCAAGAGACCCAGTACTTC.

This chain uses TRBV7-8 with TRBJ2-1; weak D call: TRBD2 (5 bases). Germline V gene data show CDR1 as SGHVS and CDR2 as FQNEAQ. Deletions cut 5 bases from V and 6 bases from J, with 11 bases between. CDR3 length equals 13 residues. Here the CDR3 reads CASSRESSNEQFF. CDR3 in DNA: TGTGCCAGCAGCCGGGAAAGTAGCAATGAGCAGTTCTTC.

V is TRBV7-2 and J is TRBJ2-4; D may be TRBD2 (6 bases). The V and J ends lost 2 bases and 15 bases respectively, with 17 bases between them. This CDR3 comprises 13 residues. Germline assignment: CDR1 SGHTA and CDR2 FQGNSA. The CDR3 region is CASSLRASDYWYF. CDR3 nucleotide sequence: TGTGCCAGCAGCTTAAGGGCTTCGGACTATTGGTACTTC.

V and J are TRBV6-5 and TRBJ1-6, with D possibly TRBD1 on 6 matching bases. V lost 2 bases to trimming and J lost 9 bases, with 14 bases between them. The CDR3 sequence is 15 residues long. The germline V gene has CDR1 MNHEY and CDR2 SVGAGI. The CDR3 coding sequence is TGTGCCAGCAGTTACGCGGGGCAGGGGCTTTCACCCCTCCACTTT. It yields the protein CASSYAGQGLSPLHF.